The 18 T cell receptor beta chains below come from one sample, sequenced in a study of T cells in Graves' hyperthyroidism and ophthalmopathy. RNA transcripts gave rise to amplified TCR beta CDR3 regions. When the TCR CDR3 underwent first-round RT-PCR, the HTBI primer set was used. TCRdb redid the calling of the multiplex PCR reads with MiXCR, one entry per CDR3 protein. The table has 400,000 or so distinct CDR3 sequences, roughly 15% seen once. The sample comprised blood. These receptors originate from a woman younger than 45 with Graves' ophthalmopathy.

Ten or more counts support this clonotype. The chain couples TRBV2 to TRBJ1-1; D ambiguous. Between the trimmed V and J ends, which lost 5 bases and 1 base, there was a span of 8 bases. CDR3 size: 13 residues. Germline V CDR1 and CDR2: SNHLY, FYNNEI. The CDR3 DNA is TGTGCCAGCAGTCAGCCAGAGAACACTGAAGCTTTCTTT. This translates into CASSQPENTEAFF. The full variable domain, rest sourced from reference TRBV2 and TRBJ1-1, is EPEVTQTPSHQVTQMGQEVILRCVPISNHLYFYWYRQILGQKVEFLVSFYNNEISEKSEIFDDQFSVERPDGSNFTLKIRSTKLEDSAMYFCASSQPENTEAFFGQGTRLTVV.

Ten or more counts support this clonotype. The V and J genes are TRBV6-6 and TRBJ1-4, with 10 bases fitting TRBD1. CDR1 is MNHNY, CDR2 SVGAGI, per germline (reference sequence). The CDR3 consists of 17 residues. After removal of 0 bases from V and 7 bases from J, the junction contained 8 bases not matched to a gene. The CDR3 reads CASSYSTPGTGAEKLFF. DNA of the CDR3: TGTGCCAGCAGTTACTCGACGCCTGGGACAGGGGCTGAAAAACTGTTTTTT.

As DNA, the CDR3 is TGTGCCAGCAAGCCGGGCCTGAGCTCCTACGAGCAGTACTTC. This encodes CASKPGLSSYEQYF. This chain connects TRBV6-2 or TRBV6-3 to TRBJ2-7; D not resolved. V was clipped by 7 bases and J by 0 bases, with 13 bases between them. The CDR3 contains 14 residues. Per germline, CDR1 MNHEY and CDR2 SVGEGT.

This clonotype was seen repeatedly, ten times or more. This chain's CDR3 is CSAATGNYGYTF. The CDR3 nucleotides read TGCAGTGCCGCAACAGGAAACTATGGCTACACCTTC. This chain joins TRBV20-1 and TRBJ1-2; D is possibly TRBD1 (5 bases). Germline CDR1 reads DFQATT; CDR2 reads SNEGSKA (reference sequence). CDR3 length equals 12 residues. The V end lost 6 bases, the J end lost 2 bases, and 10 bases lay between the germline ends.

This clonotype appeared many times. J is TRBJ1-1 and V is TRBV11-2; D remains ambiguous. Germline CDR1 is SGHAT and CDR2 is FQNNGV. The ends were cut back, 1 base at V and 0 bases at J, with 9 bases in the middle. The CDR3 length is 15 residues. The CDR3 is CASSLVQFMNTEAFF. DNA of the CDR3: TGTGCCAGCAGCTTAGTCCAGTTCATGAACACTGAAGCTTTCTTT.

This clonotype was counted only a few times. V gene TRBV28 combines with J gene TRBJ1-4, with TRBD1 identical over 9 bases. Germline-derived CDR1 and CDR2 are MDHEN and SYDVKM. V was pared by 2 bases and J by 2 bases, with 6 bases of the junction left unmatched. The CDR3 loop spans 17 amino acids. CDR3 in amino acids: CASSLEQGAVTNEKLFF. In DNA, the CDR3 is TGTGCCAGCAGTTTAGAACAGGGGGCGGTTACTAATGAAAAACTGTTTTTT.

This clonotype was picked up many times. CDR3 coding DNA: TGTGCCAGCAGCTCAATGTTAGCGTCCACAGATACGCAGTATTTT. It encodes CASSSMLASTDTQYF. The rearrangement uses TRBV7-2 and TRBJ2-3; possible D gene TRBD2, 5 bases. The length of the CDR3 is 15 residues. Germline assignment: CDR1 SGHTA and CDR2 FQGNSA. Trimming cost V 4 bases and J 2 bases, with 13 bases left between them.

This clonotype was picked up a small number of times. The J gene is TRBJ2-1, the V gene TRBV9; weak D call: TRBD2 (6 bases). In germline, CDR1 is SGDLS, CDR2 YYNGEE. The CDR3 is made up of 16 amino acids. The ends were cut back, 7 bases at V and 8 bases at J, with 25 bases in the middle. The DNA of the CDR3 is TGTGCCAGCTCCCCTGATGCCGGGGGTTTCGATTATGAGCAGTTCTTC. It is translated as CASSPDAGGFDYEQFF.

This clonotype was recorded many times. V is TRBV12-3 or TRBV12-4 and J is TRBJ2-6; D perhaps matches TRBD2 (5 bases). Trimming removed 6 bases at V and 1 base at J, with 16 bases between. The CDR3 contains 17 residues. The CDR3 region is CASSAGLQQSGANVLTF. The DNA of the CDR3 is TGTGCCAGCAGCGCGGGTCTCCAACAATCTGGGGCCAACGTCCTGACTTTC.

This clonotype was seen ten or more times. The chain employs TRBV28 and TRBJ2-5; no reliable D call. V lost 3 bases and J 2 bases, leaving 22 bases between the germline ends. The length of the CDR3 is 18 residues. Germline-derived CDR1 and CDR2 are MDHEN and SYDVKM. CDR3 sequence reads: CASSFGPSLGPDQETQYF. CDR3 DNA: TGTGCCAGCAGTTTCGGCCCCTCCTTAGGTCCGGATCAAGAGACCCAGTACTTC.

This clonotype came up many times. V gene TRBV15 combines with J gene TRBJ1-1; D is uncertain. CDR3 length equals 14 residues. Germline V gene sequence: CDR1 LNHNV, CDR2 YYDKDF (reference sequence). The V and J ends lost 0 bases and 1 base respectively, with 6 bases between them. DNA of the CDR3: TGTGCCACCAGCAGAGATGGTGGGAACACTGAAGCTTTCTTT. Protein: CATSRDGGNTEAFF.

CDR3 loop: CASSQFWKYRAQNIQYF. Written as DNA, the CDR3 is TGTGCCAGCAGCCAATTTTGGAAATACAGGGCTCAAAACATTCAGTACTTC. This chain connects TRBV5-6 to TRBJ2-4; possible D gene TRBD1, 6 bases. Germline CDR1 SGHDT, CDR2 YYEEEE. The CDR3 totals 17 residues. Trimming pared 4 bases from V and 5 bases from J, leaving 22 bases between.

This clonotype came up many times. The chain joins TRBV27 to TRBJ2-4, with D uncertain. The CDR3 is 13 residues long. V was shortened by 6 bases and J by 0 bases, with 6 bases between the two germline ends. CDR1 is MNHEY, CDR2 SMNVEV, per germline (reference sequence). In DNA form, the CDR3 reads TGTGCCAGCAGAGGGCTAGCCAAAAACATTCAGTACTTC. Translation: CASRGLAKNIQYF.

This clonotype was observed a few times. Being one base from a much bigger clone, this may be a read error. The chain joins TRBV5-1 to TRBJ2-7; 8 positions match TRBD1. Germline lookup yields CDR1 SGHRS and CDR2 YFSETQ. This CDR3 comprises 13 residues. CDR3 bases: TGTGCCAGCGGCACCGACAGGGGCTACGAGCAGTACTTC. Its protein product is CASGTDRGYEQYF.

This clonotype has a count of ten or more. This chain links TRBV2 with TRBJ1-1, with TRBD1 matching over 7 bases. The CDR3 loop spans 13 amino acids. The germline CDR1 and CDR2 sequences are SNHLY and FYNNEI. With 6 bases clipped from V and 4 bases from J, the junction kept 5 bases outside the gene matches. DNA of the CDR3: TGTGCCAGCAGGTACAGGGGAGGCACTGAAGCTTTCTTT. This encodes CASRYRGGTEAFF.

The chain combines TRBV9 with TRBJ2-3; D might be TRBD2 (6 bases). Germline assignment: CDR1 SGDLS and CDR2 YYNGEE. V was shortened by 0 bases and J by 4 bases, with 9 bases between the two germline ends. CDR3 size: 14 residues. CDR3: CASSVGWGADTQYF. The CDR3 coding sequence is TGTGCCAGCAGCGTAGGTTGGGGGGCAGATACGCAGTATTTT.

This clonotype was counted many times. V and J are TRBV13 and TRBJ1-1; D unresolved. This CDR3 spans 14 amino acids. Trimming left V 3 bases short and J 1 base short, with 9 bases between. The germline V gene has CDR1 PRHDT and CDR2 FYEKMQ (reference sequence). CDR3 region: CASSLPSGNTEAFF. The CDR3 DNA follows: TGTGCCAGCAGCTTGCCCAGCGGGAACACTGAAGCTTTCTTT.

This clonotype was seen ten or more times. This chain's CDR3 is CASSSLGMPADTQYF. The DNA of the CDR3 is TGTGCCAGCAGCTCCTTGGGGATGCCCGCAGATACGCAGTATTTT. The chain recombines TRBV9 with TRBJ2-3, with unresolved D. CDR1 is SGDLS, CDR2 YYNGEE, per germline. The length of the CDR3 is 15 residues. Trimming stripped 4 bases from V and 4 bases from J, with 16 bases between.